The 8 T cell receptor beta chains reported below all come from one sample, sequenced in a study of blood T cell repertoires in COVID-19. This table comes from immunoSEQ multiplex PCR, and its TCRdb copy is limited to in-frame clones, with some not included. The sample holds some 21,000 clones, 80% seen once. Material for sequencing was peripheral blood. These receptors were obtained from a man in his 60s with active COVID-19.

The V and J genes are TRBV28 and TRBJ1-5; 9 bases are a match to TRBD1. CDR1 and CDR2 from the germline V gene are MDHEN and SYDVKM. With 8 bases clipped from V and 5 bases from J, the junction kept 13 bases outside the gene matches. This CDR3 has 16 residues. The CDR3 DNA follows: TGTGCCAGCTTCTCGGGACAGGGTCGGGAAGATCAGCCCCAGCATTTT. It codes for CASFSGQGREDQPQHF.

The rearrangement links TRBV4-1 to TRBJ2-1; 9 bases map to TRBD2. This CDR3 comprises 16 residues. Trimming at V came to 4 bases and at J to 6 bases, leaving 10 bases not matched to a gene. The germline V gene encodes CDR1 MGHRA and CDR2 YSYEKL. The CDR3 loop reads CASSLAGEVVSNEQFF. DNA of the CDR3: TGCGCCAGCAGCCTAGCGGGAGAGGTCGTAAGCAATGAGCAGTTCTTC.

In the case of this clone: The junction does not match germline at one end; this may be a read error. The same CDR3 is also encoded by other DNA sequences in this sample. This chain links TRBV3-1 (or the pseudogene TRBV3-2) with TRBJ1-2; D gene ambiguous. This CDR3 spans 15 amino acids. Per the germline V gene, CDR1 is LGHDT and CDR2 is YNNKEL (reference sequence). CDR3 DNA sequence: TGTGCTAGCAGCCAAGAGGCCCAGAATTTTTATGGCTACACCTTC. It yields the protein CASSQEAQNFYGYTF.

The rearrangement uses TRBV12-3 or TRBV12-4 and TRBJ1-2; 7 bases line up with TRBD1. Trimming at V came to 6 bases and at J to 13 bases, leaving 14 bases not matched to a gene. This CDR3 contains 13 residues. The CDR3 nucleotides are TGTGCCAGCAGCAGAGGGATAGGGGGCCGTAGCACCTTC. It encodes CASSRGIGGRSTF.

The chain carries TRBV12-3 or TRBV12-4 and TRBJ1-3; TRBD1 is a possible D gene (5 bases). CDR3 size: 12 residues. V dropped 6 bases and J dropped 10 bases, with 13 bases sitting between them. For the CDR3, the DNA is TGTGCCAGCAGCCTCGGACGGGGGACCATATATTTT. Translation: CASSLGRGTIYF.

The CDR3 loop reads CASSYGQGALNEQFF. CDR3 nucleotides: TGTGCCAGCAGTTACGGACAGGGGGCTTTGAATGAGCAGTTCTTC. The chain recombines TRBV5-4 with TRBJ2-1; 11 bases line up with TRBD1. From germline, CDR1 is SGHNT and CDR2 YYREEE (reference sequence). The CDR3 has 15 residues. V dropped 5 bases and J dropped 7; count of bases not matched to a gene: 8.

The rearrangement links TRBV6-5 to TRBJ1-1; tentative D call: TRBD1 (6 bases). Germline loops: CDR1 MNHEY, CDR2 SVGAGI. Trimming removed 2 bases at V and 4 bases at J, with 14 bases between. This CDR3 is 15 amino acids long. The CDR3 bases are TGTGCCAGCAGTTACCGGACCCAGGGGTTCACTGAAGCTTTCTTT. This gives the protein CASSYRTQGFTEAFF.

V and J are TRBV6-2 or TRBV6-3 and TRBJ2-7; no reliable D call. There are 14 residues in the CDR3. Germline V CDR1 and CDR2: MNHEY, SVGEGT. V lost 0 bases and J 2 bases, leaving 8 bases between the germline ends. This chain's CDR3 is CASSYSRIAYEQYF. CDR3 nucleotide sequence: TGTGCCAGCAGTTACTCGCGGATAGCCTACGAGCAGTACTTC.